The source of this T cell receptor (beta chain) is a study of OX40 agonist ivuxolimab in advanced cancers. The wider study: Ivuxolimab, an agonistic anti-OX40 (CD134) antibody, was given to patients. The patients received ivuxolimab by intravenous route every 2 weeks at 0.01 to 10 mg/kg. General observations from the study: Among expanded peripheral T cells, antigen specificity went undetermined.

Points on this clone: The antigen remains unidentified.

Libraries were prepared by immunoSEQ multiplex PCR; TCRdb keeps only in-frame clonotypes and omits some of them. The sample contains around 72,000 clones, about 81% of which appear only once. The CDR3 extends over 17 amino acids. Germline lookup yields CDR1 MDHEN and CDR2 SYDVKM. V gave up 3 bases and J gave up 0 bases, with 17 bases separating them. Researchers took blood at baseline, on cycle 4 day 1, and on cycle 7 day 1. The chain joins TRBV28 to TRBJ1-2; D possibly corresponds to TRBD1 (5 bases). The sequence was obtained from an adult with an advanced solid tumor such as melanoma, head and neck, liver or kidney cancer. Sequencing was performed on CD4+ or CD8+ T cells sorted from blood, taken in a trial of the OX40 agonist ivuxolimab. The CDR3 DNA follows: TGTGCCAGCAGTTTGACCCCCGACAGATGGGCTAACTATGGCTACACCTTC. This encodes CASSLTPDRWANYGYTF.